This T cell receptor (beta chain) was retrieved from a study of T cell responses to AZD1222 COVID-19 vaccine. In the study overall: Second-dose intervals near 4 or 12 weeks were combined.

Study observations and caveats: Increased Spike-specific TCR breadth and depth were observed after two AZD1222 doses. Reportedly, close to half of spike-specific TCRs are directed against unmutated variant regions.

Sequenced by immunoSEQ multiplex PCR; TCRdb stores in-frame clones only, minus some. The sample lists some 180,000 clones, roughly 92% occurring once. CDR3 size: 13 residues. CDR1 and CDR2 (germline): SQVTM, ANQGSEA. The germline V and J ends were trimmed by 8 bases and 4 bases, with 14 bases remaining between them. As regards this clone: Its antigen is not identified.

This rearrangement joins TRBV29-1 to TRBJ2-2; D is tentatively TRBD1 or TRBD2 (6 bases each). The source material was peripheral blood, sampled on day 0 of AZD1222 vaccination. This receptor was obtained from an adult in good health. The CDR3 sequence is CSTRRGATGELFF. The CDR3 coding sequence is TGCAGCACCCGTAGGGGGGCCACCGGGGAGCTGTTTTTT.